Shown below are 14 T cell receptor beta chains from a single sample sequenced in a study of CD8 T cells in ankylosing spondylitis. TCRdb used MiXCR to reprocess the 5' RACE reads, holding one entry per CDR3 protein. The sample lists 250,000 to 350,000 distinct CDR3 sequences; roughly 20% were seen once. Material for sequencing was blood, either unsorted or a sorted T cell fraction (not recorded which). The receptor source for this set is a female donor with ankylosing spondylitis or in good health (not recorded which).

This sequence joins TRBV5-1 and TRBJ2-4; D unresolved. CDR3 length: 14 residues. Germline V gives CDR1 SGHRS, CDR2 YFSETQ. V was clipped by 4 bases and J by 1 base, with 9 bases between them. The CDR3 loop is CASSPGFAKNIQYF. The CDR3 DNA reads as TGCGCCAGCAGCCCCGGGTTCGCCAAAAACATTCAGTACTTC.

This chain joins TRBV12-3 or TRBV12-4 and TRBJ1-5; 10 nucleotides agree with TRBD1. J gave up 10 bases and V 6 bases, and 6 bases lay outside the gene matches. This CDR3 spans 13 amino acids. Here the CDR3 reads CASRGTGASPQHF. The CDR3 bases are TGTGCCAGCAGGGGGACAGGGGCTTCACCCCAGCATTTT.

The chain links TRBV11-3 to TRBJ2-7, with TRBD1 matching over 9 bases. This CDR3 is 16 amino acids long. The V and J ends lost 5 bases and 0 bases, in that order; junction bases with no gene match: 8. CDR1 SGHNT and CDR2 YENEEA come from the germline V gene. CDR3 region: CASSLSLDRGSYEQYF. For the CDR3, the DNA is TGTGCCAGCAGCCTTAGCCTGGACAGGGGCTCCTACGAGCAGTACTTC.

This clonotype has more than one count but fewer than ten. The chain combines TRBV20-1 with TRBJ2-3, with 7 bases aligning to TRBD2. The CDR3 consists of 16 residues. V shed 3 bases, J shed 0 bases, and the junction held 9 bases outside the gene matches. Germline values: CDR1 DFQATT, CDR2 SNEGSKA (reference sequence). DNA for the CDR3: TGCAGTGCTAGTTCCCGGGGTAGCGGGAGCACAGATACGCAGTATTTT. Translation gives CSASSRGSGSTDTQYF.

This chain links TRBV20-1 with TRBJ2-1; TRBD2 might be the D (7 bases). The ends were cut back, 5 bases at V and 10 bases at J, with 12 bases in the middle. The CDR3 runs 11 residues. Germline-derived CDR1 and CDR2 are DFQATT and SNEGSKA (reference sequence). The CDR3 coding sequence is TGCAGTGCTCTTAGGGGGGGGGAGCAGTTCTTC. Translated, it gives CSALRGGEQFF.

The V and J genes are TRBV2 and TRBJ1-1, with D uncertain. The length of the CDR3 is 19 residues. Germline CDR1 and CDR2: SNHLY and FYNNEI. Deletions cut 5 bases from V and 0 bases from J, with 25 bases between. This chain's CDR3 is CASSPHPRLQWGLNTEAFF. Here the CDR3 DNA reads TGTGCCAGCAGTCCCCACCCTCGACTGCAGTGGGGTCTGAACACTGAAGCTTTCTTT.

This sequence joins TRBV7-2 and TRBJ2-3; D is unresolved. There are 14 residues in the CDR3. Trimming pared 1 base from V and 3 bases from J, leaving 8 bases between. CDR1 SGHTA and CDR2 FQGNSA come from the germline V gene. Here the CDR3 reads CASSLGWDTDTQYF. CDR3 DNA sequence: TGTGCCAGCAGCTTAGGGTGGGATACAGATACGCAGTATTTT.

The chain uses TRBV7-2 and TRBJ1-1; D might be TRBD1 (6 bases). Per germline, CDR1 SGHTA and CDR2 FQGNSA. V lost 5 bases and J lost 4, with 14 bases in between. There are 14 residues in the CDR3. CDR3 protein: CASSVTGRSTEAFF. DNA for the CDR3: TGTGCCAGCAGCGTAACAGGGAGATCCACTGAAGCTTTCTTT.

This clonotype was seen only a few times. This chain links TRBV27 with TRBJ1-1; 7 bases are shared with TRBD1. The V gene end was trimmed by 2 bases and the J gene end by 1 base; junction bases not matched to a gene: 4. The CDR3 consists of 15 residues. CDR1 and CDR2 from the germline V gene are MNHEY and SMNVEV (reference sequence). For the CDR3, the DNA is TGTGCCAGCAGTTTAAGTTGGACAGGGAACACTGAAGCTTTCTTT. It yields the protein CASSLSWTGNTEAFF.

The table lists this clonotype with a few counts. V and J are TRBV29-1 and TRBJ1-1; D gene ambiguous. The CDR3 spans 13 residues. CDR1 SQVTM and CDR2 ANQGSEA come from the germline V gene. The V gene lost 1 base and the J gene lost 1 base, with 7 bases spanning the gap. CDR3 region: CSVEAPENTEAFF. CDR3 sequence (DNA): TGCAGCGTTGAAGCACCGGAGAACACTGAAGCTTTCTTT.

This clonotype was observed a few times. The V call is TRBV7-2, the J call TRBJ2-7; TRBD2 matches 10 bases. The CDR3 is 14 residues long. The trim removed 4 bases at V and 6 bases at J, leaving 6 bases unmatched. Looked up from germline, CDR1 is SGHTA and CDR2 is FQGNSA. The CDR3 sequence: CASSSSGRAGEQYF. The CDR3 bases are TGTGCCAGCAGCTCCAGCGGGAGGGCCGGCGAGCAGTACTTC.

This clonotype has ten or more counts. V is TRBV29-1 and J is TRBJ2-7; 8 bases map to TRBD1. The V gene's germline CDR1 is SQVTM and CDR2 ANQGSEA. With 6 bases clipped from V and 6 bases from J, the junction kept 7 bases outside the gene matches. This CDR3 spans 12 amino acids. CDR3 in DNA: TGCAGCGTCCGGGACACAGGGGGCGAGCAGTACTTC. It encodes CSVRDTGGEQYF.

This clonotype was counted only a few times. This sequence joins TRBV15 and TRBJ1-4; perhaps TRBD1 as D (5 bases). The CDR3 covers 14 residues. Per the germline V gene, CDR1 is LNHNV and CDR2 is YYDKDF (reference sequence). V lost 0 bases, J lost 8 bases, and 10 bases lay in between. The CDR3 loop is CATSRDRANEKLFF. DNA for the CDR3: TGTGCCACCAGCAGAGACAGGGCCAACGAAAAACTGTTTTTT.

The J gene is TRBJ2-7, the V gene TRBV9; 9 nucleotides match TRBD2. Germline V gives CDR1 SGDLS, CDR2 YYNGEE. V lost 0 bases and J lost 6; bases outside the gene matches: 7. This CDR3 is 15 amino acids long. The CDR3 sequence: CASSVVGTSITEQYF. As DNA, the CDR3 is TGTGCCAGCAGCGTAGTCGGGACTAGCATTACCGAGCAGTACTTC. Looking up the rest from reference TRBV9 and TRBJ2-7 gives the full variable domain: DSGVTQTPKHLITATGQRVTLRCSPRSGDLSVYWYQQSLDQGLQFLIQYYNGEERAKGNILERFSAQQFPDLHSELNLSSLELGDSALYFCASSVVGTSITEQYFGPGTRLTVT.